The 5 T cell receptor beta chains presented below share a single source sample, sequenced in a study of T cell responses to AZD1222 COVID-19 vaccine. TCRdb's copy holds only in-frame clones and misses some; the assay was immunoSEQ multiplex PCR. The sample consists of approximately 150,000 clones, about 91% of them appearing once. The sequencing used peripheral blood, collected on day 0 of AZD1222 vaccination. The source is an adult in good health.

This chain uses TRBV7-8 with TRBJ2-1, with TRBD2 matching 8 bases. The V segment lost 4 bases and the J segment 9 bases; nucleotides outside the gene matches: 11. CDR1 is SGHVS and CDR2 is FQNEAQ in the germline V gene. The CDR3 has 15 residues. CDR3 bases: TGTGCCAGCAGCTCGAAGGGACTAGGAGGCCGTGAGCAGTTCTTC. Its protein product is CASSSKGLGGREQFF.

The rearrangement links TRBV6-2 or TRBV6-3 to TRBJ2-2; D is perhaps TRBD2 (5 bases). Trimming left V 2 bases short and J 1 base short, with 17 bases between. The CDR3 has 18 amino acids. CDR1 MNHEY and CDR2 SVGEGT come from the germline V gene. As DNA, the CDR3 is TGTGCCAGCAGTTACGATCCCGGGAAGTGGCAGAACACCGGGGAGCTGTTTTTT. Translated: CASSYDPGKWQNTGELFF.

The V call is TRBV28, the J call TRBJ2-2, with a weak D call TRBD2 (5 bases). With 2 bases removed from V and 5 bases from J, the gap between germline ends came to 18 bases. The CDR3 is 17 residues long. CDR1 is MDHEN and CDR2 is SYDVKM in the germline V gene. CDR3 in amino acids: CASSLHRAERRTGELFF. CDR3 bases: TGTGCCAGCAGTTTACATAGAGCGGAAAGGCGGACCGGGGAGCTGTTTTTT.

The chain recombines TRBV10-3 with TRBJ1-1; D not resolved. Germline lookup yields CDR1 ENHRY and CDR2 SYGVKD. The CDR3 covers 15 residues. V was trimmed by 2 bases and J by 10 bases, leaving 20 bases between them. The CDR3 spells CAISERTLFRFGAFF. In nucleotides, the CDR3 is TGTGCCATCAGTGAGAGGACCCTTTTTCGGTTTGGAGCTTTCTTT.

J is TRBJ1-2 and V is TRBV5-1; 9 bases match TRBD1. The CDR3 is made up of 13 amino acids. The ends lost 7 bases at V and 6 bases at J; junction bases unmatched: 7. In germline, CDR1 is SGHRS, CDR2 YFSETQ. The CDR3 DNA is TGCGCCAGCTCTCCGGGACAGGGTCATGGCTACACCTTC. Amino acid sequence: CASSPGQGHGYTF. Variable domain in full (rest from reference TRBV5-1 and TRBJ1-2): KAGVTQTPRYLIKTRGQQVTLSCSPISGHRSVSWYQQTPGQGLQFLFEYFSETQRNKGNFPGRFSGRQFSNSRSEMNVSTLELGDSALYLCASSPGQGHGYTFGSGTRLTVV.